Each of the 21 T cell receptor beta chains below was sequenced from the same sample in a study of T cells in Graves' hyperthyroidism and ophthalmopathy. RNA transcripts yielded amplified TCR beta CDR3 regions. During a first-round RT-PCR of the TCR CDR3, the HTBI primer set was used. TCRdb reprocessed the multiplex PCR reads via MiXCR and lists one record per CDR3 protein. The sample gives about 300,000 distinct CDR3 sequences, about an eighth of which show up once; roughly 8% is in the top ten. The sequenced material came from blood. Every receptor here comes from a young woman with Graves' hyperthyroidism that later progressed to Graves' ophthalmopathy.

This clonotype was counted many times. J is TRBJ2-1 and V is TRBV20-1; weak D call: TRBD1 (5 bases). Germline-derived CDR1 and CDR2 are DFQATT and SNEGSKA (reference sequence). The CDR3 is made up of 13 amino acids. Here the CDR3 reads CRGAGQIYNEQFF. CDR3 coding DNA: TGCAGAGGGGCAGGACAAATATACAATGAGCAGTTCTTC.

The table lists this clonotype with many counts. This chain joins TRBV12-3 or TRBV12-4 and TRBJ2-3; the match to TRBD1 covers 9 bases. The CDR3 has 12 residues. The ends lost 5 bases at V and 9 bases at J; junction bases unmatched: 3. The CDR3 here is CASSLGQGTQYF. CDR3 in DNA: TGTGCCAGCAGTCTTGGACAGGGGACGCAGTATTTT.

The rearrangement joins TRBV7-2 to TRBJ2-1, with 8 bases fitting TRBD2. This CDR3 is 15 amino acids long. The germline CDR1 and CDR2 sequences are SGHTA and FQGNSA. Unmatched junction bases numbered 1, after V lost 3 bases and J lost 0 bases. The CDR3 is CASSFSGGSYNEQFF. CDR3 nucleotide sequence: TGTGCCAGCAGCTTCAGCGGGGGCTCCTACAATGAGCAGTTCTTC.

This clonotype was counted between two and nine times. The chain uses TRBV6-1 and TRBJ1-6; tentative D call: TRBD1 (5 bases). The CDR3 loop spans 16 amino acids. Germline loops: CDR1 MNHNS, CDR2 SASEGT. V gave up 6 bases and J gave up 4 bases, with 16 bases separating them. CDR3 in amino acids: CASSRGRHRYNSPLHF. The CDR3 bases are TGTGCCAGCAGCCGGGGACGGCATAGATATAATTCACCCCTCCACTTT.

This clonotype was recorded at least ten times. The rearrangement links TRBV11-2 to TRBJ1-1; 11 nucleotides line up with TRBD1. Germline V gives CDR1 SGHAT, CDR2 FQNNGV. The V segment lost 1 base and the J segment 5 bases; nucleotides outside the gene matches: 9. CDR3 length: 17 residues. As DNA, the CDR3 is TGTGCCAGCAGCTTAGCCCGCGGACAGGGGGCGGAAACTGAAGCTTTCTTT. The encoded protein is CASSLARGQGAETEAFF.

In this sample, this clonotype turned up many times. This sequence joins TRBV20-1 and TRBJ2-1; 9 bases match TRBD2. Trimming removed 2 bases from V and 5 bases from J; junction bases left unmatched: 4. CDR3 length: 14 amino acids. Germline V lookup: CDR1 DFQATT, CDR2 SNEGSKA (reference sequence). CDR3 sequence reads: CSARSGRNHNEQFF. Here the CDR3 DNA reads TGCAGTGCTAGAAGCGGGAGGAACCACAATGAGCAGTTCTTC.

This clonotype was observed many times. CDR3 coding DNA: TGTGCCAGCAGGACAGGAAGCCAGCCCCAGCATTTT. Its translation is CASRTGSQPQHF. The chain combines TRBV6-1 with TRBJ1-5; D may be TRBD1 (6 bases). The CDR3 consists of 12 residues. The ends were cut back, 6 bases at V and 7 bases at J, with 10 bases in the middle. In germline, CDR1 is MNHNS, CDR2 SASEGT.

The chain links TRBV2 to TRBJ2-7; TRBD2 aligns across 10 bases. The CDR3 is made up of 15 amino acids. Losses at the gene ends were 5 bases for V and 4 bases for J; bases not matched to a gene: 8. Germline CDR1 is SNHLY and CDR2 is FYNNEI. The CDR3 is CASSPLAGVEYEQYF. The DNA of the CDR3 is TGTGCCAGCAGTCCGCTAGCGGGAGTTGAATACGAGCAGTACTTC.

The chain couples TRBV7-3 to TRBJ2-2, with D unresolved. V lost 5 bases and J lost 6, with 16 bases in between. The CDR3 covers 15 residues. Germline V gene lookup returns CDR1 SGHTA and CDR2 FQGTGA. CDR3 DNA: TGTGCCAGCAGCCCCCAACGGGTTGGGGCCGGGGAGCTGTTTTTT. Translating gives CASSPQRVGAGELFF.

This clonotype was counted at least ten times. V and J are TRBV6-6 and TRBJ2-7; 8 bases fit TRBD2. The CDR3 consists of 14 residues. Germline CDR1 MNHNY, CDR2 SVGAGI (reference sequence). The V segment lost 2 bases and the J segment 7 bases; nucleotides outside the gene matches: 7. The CDR3 nucleotides are TGTGCCAGCAGTTACGGGGGCGGGGGGAGTGAGCAGTACTTC. Translated, it gives CASSYGGGGSEQYF.

This clonotype was counted many times. The rearrangement links TRBV12-3 or TRBV12-4 to TRBJ2-7; unclear D gene. V lost 3 bases, J lost 3 bases, and 6 bases lay in between. This CDR3 contains 12 residues. In DNA form, the CDR3 reads TGTGCCAGCAGTTTCGTGGTCTACGAGCAGTACTTC. Its translation: CASSFVVYEQYF.

This clonotype was counted at least ten times. This rearrangement joins TRBV3-1 to TRBJ2-5, with 8 bases that match TRBD1. Trimming at V came to 1 base and at J to 1 base, leaving 8 bases not matched to a gene. Per the germline V gene, CDR1 is LGHDT and CDR2 is YNNKEL (reference sequence). This CDR3 has 17 amino acids. CDR3 in DNA: TGTGCCAGCAGCCAAGCTATTACAGGGGGACTCCAAGAGACCCAGTACTTC. This gives the protein CASSQAITGGLQETQYF.

In its sample, this clonotype was seen many times. The chain has TRBV5-1 and TRBJ2-3; TRBD2 matches at 9 bases. V trimming: 6 bases; J trimming: 2 bases; junction bases outside the gene matches: 4. The CDR3 consists of 14 residues. Germline lookup yields CDR1 SGHRS and CDR2 YFSETQ. The CDR3 is CASKASGTTDTQYF. CDR3 sequence (DNA): TGCGCCAGCAAAGCTAGCGGGACCACAGATACGCAGTATTTT.

The gene calls are TRBV27 and TRBJ2-2; D perhaps matches TRBD1 (5 bases). The V end lost 4 bases, the J end lost 4 bases, and 13 bases lay between the germline ends. This CDR3 comprises 15 residues. CDR1 is MNHEY, CDR2 SMNVEV, per germline (reference sequence). CDR3 nucleotides: TGTGCCAGCAGTTCCCCCTCGCAGGGCACCGGGGAGCTGTTTTTT. Encoded protein: CASSSPSQGTGELFF.

This chain joins TRBV4-3 and TRBJ2-1; D is tentatively TRBD1 or TRBD2 (7 bases each). CDR1 and CDR2 from the germline V gene are LGHNA and YSLEER. V was shortened by 3 bases and J by 7 bases, with 22 bases between the two germline ends. The CDR3 loop spans 17 amino acids. The CDR3 region is CASSQEPGGGPGNEQFF. The CDR3 DNA follows: TGCGCCAGCAGCCAGGAGCCAGGGGGAGGGCCGGGAAATGAGCAGTTCTTC.

The chain is built from TRBV5-1 and TRBJ2-7, with 9 bases that match TRBD2. Trimming at V came to 0 bases and at J to 6 bases, leaving 7 bases not matched to a gene. Germline V lookup: CDR1 SGHRS, CDR2 YFSETQ. This CDR3 contains 15 residues. The CDR3 bases are TGCGCCAGCAGCTTGGCTGGCGCGGGAGGGGCCGAGCAGTACTTC. This encodes CASSLAGAGGAEQYF.

This chain links TRBV10-2 with TRBJ1-5; 10 nucleotides line up with TRBD1. J gave up 5 bases and V 0 bases, and 7 bases lay outside the gene matches. The CDR3 has 17 residues. Germline lookup yields CDR1 WSHSY and CDR2 SAAADI. The CDR3 nucleotides read TGCGCCAGCAGTGAGTCTAGAGGGACAGGGGAGGATCAGCCCCAGCATTTT. Residues: CASSESRGTGEDQPQHF.

The sample holds a few counts of this clonotype. The J gene is TRBJ2-7, the V gene TRBV20-1, with D unresolved. Deletions cut 0 bases from V and 2 bases from J, with 17 bases between. The CDR3 spans 16 residues. The germline V gene has CDR1 DFQATT and CDR2 SNEGSKA (reference sequence). DNA of the CDR3: TGCAGTGCTAGAGATCACTCCAGACCCTTCGCCTACGAGCAGTACTTC. It specifies CSARDHSRPFAYEQYF.

This clonotype has a count of ten or more. The CDR3: CSARVGDLHGGYTF. CDR3 in DNA: TGCAGTGCTAGAGTGGGAGATCTCCATGGGGGCTACACCTTC. V gene TRBV20-1 combines with J gene TRBJ1-2; no reliable D call. The CDR3 is made up of 14 amino acids. V shed 1 base and J shed 8 bases, with 17 bases lying between them. Germline CDR1 is DFQATT and CDR2 is SNEGSKA (reference sequence).

V usage is TRBV9 and J usage is TRBJ1-2; D is possibly TRBD1 (6 bases). Germline CDR1 SGDLS, CDR2 YYNGEE. CDR3 length: 14 residues. V lost 3 bases, J lost 0 bases, and 9 bases lay in between. The CDR3 bases are TGTGCCAGCAGCGCCGGGACAACTAACTATGGCTACACCTTC. This encodes CASSAGTTNYGYTF.

With respect to this clonotype: One junction end disagrees with the germline gene, perhaps due to a read error. The CDR3 nucleotides read TGTGACAGCTCACCACAAGGGCAGGGAACCGGGGCCAACGTCCTGACTTTC. Protein: CDSSPQGQGTGANVLTF. J is TRBJ2-6 and V is TRBV18; the D gene is possibly TRBD1 (5 bases). The CDR3 is 17 residues long. Germline V lookup: CDR1 KGHSH, CDR2 LQKENI.